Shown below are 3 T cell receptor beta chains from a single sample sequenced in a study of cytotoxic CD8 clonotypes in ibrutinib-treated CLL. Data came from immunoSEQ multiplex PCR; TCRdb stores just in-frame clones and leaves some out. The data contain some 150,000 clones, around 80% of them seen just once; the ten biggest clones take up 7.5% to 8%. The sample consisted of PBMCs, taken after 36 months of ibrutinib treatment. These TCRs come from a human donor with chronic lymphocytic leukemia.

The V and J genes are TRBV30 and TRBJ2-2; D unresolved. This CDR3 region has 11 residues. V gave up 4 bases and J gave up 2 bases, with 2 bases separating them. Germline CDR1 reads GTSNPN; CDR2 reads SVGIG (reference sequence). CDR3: CAWTNTGELFF. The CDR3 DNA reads TGTGCCTGGACCAACACCGGGGAGCTGTTTTTT.

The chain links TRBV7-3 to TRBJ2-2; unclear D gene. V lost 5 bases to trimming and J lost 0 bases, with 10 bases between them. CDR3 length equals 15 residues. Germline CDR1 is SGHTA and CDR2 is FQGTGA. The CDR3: CASSGGPANTGELFF. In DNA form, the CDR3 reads TGTGCCAGCAGCGGTGGCCCGGCGAACACCGGGGAGCTGTTTTTT. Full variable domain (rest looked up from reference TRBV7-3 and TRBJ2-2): GAGVSQTPSNKVTEKGKYVELRCDPISGHTALYWYRQSLGQGPEFLIYFQGTGAADDSGLPNDRFFAVRPEGSVSTLKIQRTERGDSAVYLCASSGGPANTGELFFGEGSRLTVL.

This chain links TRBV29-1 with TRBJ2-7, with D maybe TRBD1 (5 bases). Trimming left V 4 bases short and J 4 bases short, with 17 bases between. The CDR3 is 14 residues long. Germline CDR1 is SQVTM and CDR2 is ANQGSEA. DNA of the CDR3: TGCAGCGTTGTCAGGGTCGGACCGAAATACGAGCAGTACTTC. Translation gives CSVVRVGPKYEQYF.